These T cell receptor beta chains were read from a single sample in a study of blood T cell repertoires in COVID-19. Using immunoSEQ multiplex PCR, the repertoire was profiled, and TCRdb retains in-frame clones only, with some absent. This sample carries about 140,000 clones, less than 85% of them seen once, and the ten largest clones take 1.6%. Source material: PBMCs or T cells enriched from blood (not recorded which). The origin of the receptors is a woman younger than 35 who had been exposed to COVID-19. CDR3s include the opening cysteine and the closing phenylalanine or tryptophan. D genes are given only for firm matches. A clone size is listed for some rows: how often the clone was seen (once, few, many), or a class if it is expanded.

v_gene: TRBV9; abundance: NA; j_gene: TRBJ2-5; d_gene: TRBD2; CDR3aa: CASSVDAGVLGETQYF; CDR3nt: TGTGCCAGCAGCGTAGATGCGGGAGTTTTGGGTGAGACCCAGTACTTC
v_gene: TRBV14; abundance: NA; j_gene: TRBJ2-1; d_gene: NA; CDR3aa: CASSRTRDFNEQFF; CDR3nt: TGTGCCAGCAGCCGGACAAGAGATTTTAATGAGCAGTTCTTC
v_gene: TRBV30; abundance: NA; j_gene: TRBJ1-3; d_gene: NA; CDR3aa: CAWSLGVISGNTIYF; CDR3nt: TGTGCCTGGAGTTTGGGAGTTATCTCTGGAAACACCATATATTTT
v_gene: TRBV24-1; abundance: NA; j_gene: TRBJ2-2; d_gene: NA; CDR3aa: CATSDPKRGGGELFF; CDR3nt: TGTGCCACCAGTGATCCGAAAAGGGGCGGCGGGGAGCTGTTTTTT
v_gene: TRBV28; abundance: NA; j_gene: TRBJ2-2; d_gene: TRBD1; CDR3aa: CASSHQQGARTGELFF; CDR3nt: TGTGCCAGCAGTCACCAACAGGGGGCGCGCACCGGGGAGCTGTTTTTT
v_gene: TRBV2; abundance: NA; j_gene: TRBJ1-3; d_gene: NA; CDR3aa: CAGGGRSGNTIYF; CDR3nt: TGTGCCGGGGGGGGCCGCTCTGGAAACACCATATATTTT
v_gene: TRBV5-4; abundance: NA; j_gene: TRBJ2-3; d_gene: NA; CDR3aa: CASSPLGGEGPPDTQYF; CDR3nt: TGTGCCAGCAGCCCTTTAGGGGGGGAGGGCCCACCAGATACGCAGTATTTT
v_gene: TRBV7-6; abundance: NA; j_gene: TRBJ2-7; d_gene: NA; CDR3aa: CASSLERGIGYEQYF; CDR3nt: TGTGCCAGCAGCTTAGAAAGGGGTATTGGCTACGAGCAGTACTTC
v_gene: TRBV28; abundance: NA; j_gene: TRBJ1-2; d_gene: TRBD1; CDR3aa: CASSFGQAVYSYGYTF; CDR3nt: TGTGCCAGCAGTTTTGGACAGGCAGTGTACAGCTATGGCTACACCTTC
v_gene: TRBV6-5; abundance: NA; j_gene: TRBJ1-1; d_gene: NA; CDR3aa: CASKGGSWTEAFF; CDR3nt: TGTGCCAGCAAGGGGGGGAGTTGGACTGAAGCTTTCTTT
v_gene: TRBV29-1; abundance: few; j_gene: TRBJ1-4; d_gene: NA; CDR3aa: CSVAGEGEKLFF; CDR3nt: TGCAGCGTAGCAGGGGAGGGTGAAAAACTGTTTTTT
v_gene: TRBV5-1; abundance: NA; j_gene: TRBJ2-3; d_gene: TRBD2; CDR3aa: CASSLGLAGVSTDTQYF; CDR3nt: TGCGCCAGCAGCTTGGGACTAGCGGGAGTAAGCACAGATACGCAGTATTTT
v_gene: TRBV2; abundance: NA; j_gene: TRBJ2-4; d_gene: TRBD2; CDR3aa: CATQTNPSGNIQYF; CDR3nt: TGTGCCACCCAGACGAATCCTAGCGGAAACATTCAGTACTTC
v_gene: TRBV27; abundance: NA; j_gene: TRBJ1-6; d_gene: NA; CDR3aa: CASSFNKKGSPLHF; CDR3nt: TGTGCCAGCAGTTTTAATAAAAAGGGGTCACCCCTCCACTTT
v_gene: TRBV4-2; abundance: NA; j_gene: TRBJ1-1; d_gene: NA; CDR3aa: CASSQDRGSEAFF; CDR3nt: TGTGCCAGCAGCCAAGATCGAGGGTCTGAAGCTTTCTTT
v_gene: TRBV7-8; abundance: NA; j_gene: TRBJ1-4; d_gene: TRBD1; CDR3aa: CASSPDRGGKLFF; CDR3nt: TGTGCCAGCAGCCCGGACAGGGGAGGAAAACTGTTTTTT
v_gene: TRBV19; abundance: once; j_gene: TRBJ2-3; d_gene: NA; CDR3aa: CASSIGAGRTDTQYF; CDR3nt: TGTGCCAGTAGTATAGGGGCAGGGCGGACAGATACGCAGTATTTT
v_gene: TRBV7-2; abundance: few; j_gene: TRBJ1-5; d_gene: NA; CDR3aa: CASSFPGNPRGQPQHF; CDR3nt: TGTGCCAGCAGTTTCCCAGGGAACCCAAGGGGTCAGCCCCAGCATTTT
v_gene: TRBV12-5; abundance: NA; j_gene: TRBJ2-1; d_gene: TRBD2; CDR3aa: CASGKGTSGSHEQFF; CDR3nt: TGTGCTAGTGGTAAAGGGACTAGCGGGAGTCATGAGCAGTTCTTC
v_gene: TRBV19; abundance: NA; j_gene: TRBJ2-1; d_gene: TRBD2; CDR3aa: CASSIGLALYNEQFF; CDR3nt: TGTGCCAGTAGTATCGGACTAGCTCTATACAATGAGCAGTTCTTC